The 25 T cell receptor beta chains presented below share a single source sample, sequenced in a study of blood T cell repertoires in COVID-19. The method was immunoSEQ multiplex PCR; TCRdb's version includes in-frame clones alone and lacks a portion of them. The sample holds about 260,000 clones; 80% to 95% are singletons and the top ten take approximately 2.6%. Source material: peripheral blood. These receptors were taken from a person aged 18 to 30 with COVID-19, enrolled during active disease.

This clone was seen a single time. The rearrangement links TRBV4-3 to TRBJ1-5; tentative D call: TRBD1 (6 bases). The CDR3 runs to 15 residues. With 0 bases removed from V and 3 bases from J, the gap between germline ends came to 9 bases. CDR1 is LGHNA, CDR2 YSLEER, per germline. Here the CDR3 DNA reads TGCGCCAGCAGCCAAGAACAGGGTGTCAATCAGCCCCAGCATTTT. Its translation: CASSQEQGVNQPQHF.

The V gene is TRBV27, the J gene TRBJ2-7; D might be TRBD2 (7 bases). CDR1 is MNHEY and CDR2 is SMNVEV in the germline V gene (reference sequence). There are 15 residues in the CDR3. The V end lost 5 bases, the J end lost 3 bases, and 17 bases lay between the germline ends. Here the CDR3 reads CASSPRGGGGYEQYF. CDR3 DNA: TGTGCCAGCAGTCCTCGGGGAGGGGGAGGCTACGAGCAGTACTTC.

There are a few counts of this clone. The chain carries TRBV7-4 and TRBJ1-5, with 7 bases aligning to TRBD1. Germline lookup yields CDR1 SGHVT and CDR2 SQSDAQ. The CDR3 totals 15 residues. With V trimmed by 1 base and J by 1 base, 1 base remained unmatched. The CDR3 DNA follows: TGTGCCAGCAGCTTAGGGGGACAGAGCAATCAGCCCCAGCATTTT. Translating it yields CASSLGGQSNQPQHF.

The CDR3 sequence is CASSLWGGTLYNEQFF. CDR3 DNA sequence: TGTGCCAGCAGTTTATGGGGGGGGACCCTATACAATGAGCAGTTCTTC. V is TRBV28 and J is TRBJ2-1; 7 bases map to TRBD2. Germline V lookup: CDR1 MDHEN, CDR2 SYDVKM. This CDR3 has 16 amino acids. Trimming cost V 0 bases and J 4 bases; bases outside gene matches: 6.

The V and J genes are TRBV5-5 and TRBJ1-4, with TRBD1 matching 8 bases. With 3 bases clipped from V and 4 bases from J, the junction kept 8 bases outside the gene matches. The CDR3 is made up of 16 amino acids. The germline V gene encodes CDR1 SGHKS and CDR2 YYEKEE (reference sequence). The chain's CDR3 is CASSSARDRFNEKLFF. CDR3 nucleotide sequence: TGTGCCAGCAGCTCCGCCCGGGACAGGTTTAATGAAAAACTGTTTTTT.

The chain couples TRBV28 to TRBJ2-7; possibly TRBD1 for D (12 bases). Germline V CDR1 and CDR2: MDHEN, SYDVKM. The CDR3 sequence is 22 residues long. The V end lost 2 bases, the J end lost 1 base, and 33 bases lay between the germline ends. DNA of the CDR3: TGTGCCAGCAGTTTAAGGGACAGGGGGCGGAGGACTAGCGGGTGGGCATCCTACGAGCAGTACTTC. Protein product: CASSLRDRGRRTSGWASYEQYF.

In DNA, the CDR3 is TGTGCCAGCAGCTTAGCCAGGGCCAGCTCTGGGGCCAACGTCCTGACTTTC. This gives the protein CASSLARASSGANVLTF. The chain joins TRBV7-9 to TRBJ2-6; D possibly corresponds to TRBD1 (5 bases). V dropped 0 bases and J dropped 0 bases, with 9 bases sitting between them. The CDR3 totals 17 residues. Germline V lookup: CDR1 SEHNR, CDR2 FQNEAQ (reference sequence).

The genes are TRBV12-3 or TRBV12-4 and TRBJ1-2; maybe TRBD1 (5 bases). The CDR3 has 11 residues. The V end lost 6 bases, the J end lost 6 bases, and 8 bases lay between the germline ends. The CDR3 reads CASSSRDGYTF. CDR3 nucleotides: TGTGCCAGCAGCTCCAGGGATGGCTACACCTTC.

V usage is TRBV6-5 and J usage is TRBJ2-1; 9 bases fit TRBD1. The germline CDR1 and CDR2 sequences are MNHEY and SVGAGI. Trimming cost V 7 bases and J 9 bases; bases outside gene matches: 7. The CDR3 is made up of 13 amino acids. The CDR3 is CASTTGQGFEQFF. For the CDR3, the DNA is TGTGCCAGCACCACGGGACAGGGATTTGAGCAGTTCTTC.

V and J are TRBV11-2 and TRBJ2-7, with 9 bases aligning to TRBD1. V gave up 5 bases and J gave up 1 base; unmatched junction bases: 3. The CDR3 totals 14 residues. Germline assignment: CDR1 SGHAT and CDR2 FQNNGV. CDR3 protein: CASSVGQGSYEQYF. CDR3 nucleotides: TGTGCCAGCAGCGTGGGACAGGGATCCTACGAGCAGTACTTC. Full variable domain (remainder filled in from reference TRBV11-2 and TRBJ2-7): EAGVAQSPRYKIIEKRQSVAFWCNPISGHATLYWYQQILGQGPKLLIQFQNNGVVDDSQLPKDRFSAERLKGVDSTLKIQPAKLEDSAVYLCASSVGQGSYEQYFGPGTRLTVT.

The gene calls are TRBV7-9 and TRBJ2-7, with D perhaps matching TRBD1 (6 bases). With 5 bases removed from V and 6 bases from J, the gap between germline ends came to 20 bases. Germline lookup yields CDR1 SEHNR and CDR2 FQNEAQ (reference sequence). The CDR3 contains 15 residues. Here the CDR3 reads CASSPAGVGRSEQYF. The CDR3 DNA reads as TGTGCCAGCAGCCCGGCAGGGGTTGGCCGGAGCGAGCAGTACTTC.

CDR3 DNA: TGTGCCAGCAGCTGGACTAGCGAAGATACGCAGTATTTT. Its protein product is CASSWTSEDTQYF. V is TRBV7-2 and J is TRBJ2-3; TRBD2 agrees at 9 bases. The CDR3 totals 13 residues. The V gene's germline CDR1 is SGHTA and CDR2 FQGNSA. Trimming cost V 4 bases and J 5 bases; bases outside gene matches: 1. Variable domain in full (rest from reference TRBV7-2 and TRBJ2-3): GAGVSQSPSNKVTEKGKDVELRCDPISGHTALYWYRQSLGQGLEFLIYFQGNSAPDKSGLPSDRFSAERTGGSVSTLTIQRTQQEDSAVYLCASSWTSEDTQYFGPGTRLTVL.

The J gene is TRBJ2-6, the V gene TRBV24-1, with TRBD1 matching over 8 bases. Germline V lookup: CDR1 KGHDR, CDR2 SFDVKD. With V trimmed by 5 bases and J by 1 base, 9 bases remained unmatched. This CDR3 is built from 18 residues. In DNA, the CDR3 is TGTGCCACCAGTGGGTCAGGGGGCGCGGAGTCTGGGGCCAACGTCCTGACTTTC. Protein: CATSGSGGAESGANVLTF.

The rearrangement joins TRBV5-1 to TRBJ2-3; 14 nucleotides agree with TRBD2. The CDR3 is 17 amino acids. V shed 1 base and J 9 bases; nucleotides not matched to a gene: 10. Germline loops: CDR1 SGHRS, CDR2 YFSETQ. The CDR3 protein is CASSLSGTSGGRKTQYF. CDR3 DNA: TGCGCCAGCAGCTTGTCCGGGACTAGCGGGGGCCGGAAGACGCAGTATTTT.

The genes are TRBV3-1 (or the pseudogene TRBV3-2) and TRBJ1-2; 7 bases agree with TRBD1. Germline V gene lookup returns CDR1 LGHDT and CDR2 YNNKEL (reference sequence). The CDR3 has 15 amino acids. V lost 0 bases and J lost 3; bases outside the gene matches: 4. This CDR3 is CASSQEGGGYYGYTF. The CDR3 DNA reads TGTGCCAGCAGCCAAGAAGGGGGCGGGTACTATGGCTACACCTTC.

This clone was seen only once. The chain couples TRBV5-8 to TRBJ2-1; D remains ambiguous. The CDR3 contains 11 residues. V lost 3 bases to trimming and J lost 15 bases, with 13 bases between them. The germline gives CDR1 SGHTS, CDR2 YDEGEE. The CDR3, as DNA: TGTGCCAGCAGCTCTACCCTGGGCCGGTTCTTC. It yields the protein CASSSTLGRFF.

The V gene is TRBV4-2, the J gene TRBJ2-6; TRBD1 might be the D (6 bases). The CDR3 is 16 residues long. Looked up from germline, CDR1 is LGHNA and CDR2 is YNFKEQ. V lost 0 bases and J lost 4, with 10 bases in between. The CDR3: CASSQDSGAGANVLTF. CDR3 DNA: TGTGCCAGCAGCCAAGATTCAGGGGCCGGGGCCAACGTCCTGACTTTC.

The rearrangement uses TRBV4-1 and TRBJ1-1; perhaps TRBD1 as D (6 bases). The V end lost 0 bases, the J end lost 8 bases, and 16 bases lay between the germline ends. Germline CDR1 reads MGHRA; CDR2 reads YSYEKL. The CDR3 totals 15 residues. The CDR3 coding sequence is TGCGCCAGCAGCCAAGATTTTACTCCCAGGGGCGAAGCTTTCTTT. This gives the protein CASSQDFTPRGEAFF.

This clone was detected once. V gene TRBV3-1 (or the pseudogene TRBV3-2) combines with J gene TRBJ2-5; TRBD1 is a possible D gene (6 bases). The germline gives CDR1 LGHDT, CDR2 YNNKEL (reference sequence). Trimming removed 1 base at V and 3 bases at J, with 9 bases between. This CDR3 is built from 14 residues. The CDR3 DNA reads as TGTGCCAGCAGCCAAGCGAACAGGGAAGAGACCCAGTACTTC. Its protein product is CASSQANREETQYF.

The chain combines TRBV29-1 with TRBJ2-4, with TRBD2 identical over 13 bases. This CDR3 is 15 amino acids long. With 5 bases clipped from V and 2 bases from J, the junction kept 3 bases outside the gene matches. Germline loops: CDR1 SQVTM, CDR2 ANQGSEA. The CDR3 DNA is TGCAGCGTTTCCGGGACTAGCGGGACCAAAAACATTCAGTACTTC. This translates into CSVSGTSGTKNIQYF.

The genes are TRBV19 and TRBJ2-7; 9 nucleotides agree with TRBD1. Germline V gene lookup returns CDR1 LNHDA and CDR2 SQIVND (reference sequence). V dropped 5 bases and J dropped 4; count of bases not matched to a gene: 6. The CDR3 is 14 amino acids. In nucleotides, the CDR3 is TGTGCCAGTAGTCCCGGGACAGGGATTTACGAGCAGTACTTC. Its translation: CASSPGTGIYEQYF. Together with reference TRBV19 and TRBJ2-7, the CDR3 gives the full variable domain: DGGITQSPKYLFRKEGQNVTLSCEQNLNHDAMYWYRQDPGQGLRLIYYSQIVNDFQKGDIAEGYSVSREKKESFPLTVTSAQKNPTAFYLCASSPGTGIYEQYFGPGTRLTVT.

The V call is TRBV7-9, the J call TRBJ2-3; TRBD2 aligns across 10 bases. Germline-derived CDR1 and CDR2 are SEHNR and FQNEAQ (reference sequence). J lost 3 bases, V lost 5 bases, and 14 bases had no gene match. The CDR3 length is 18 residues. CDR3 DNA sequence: TGTGCCAGCAGCCTAAGACTTTACGGAGCGGGAGGGACAGATACGCAGTATTTT. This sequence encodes CASSLRLYGAGGTDTQYF.

The CDR3 coding sequence is TGTGCCAGCAGCTCGACTAGCGGGAGAGTTAGGGAGCTGTTTTTT. The encoded protein is CASSSTSGRVRELFF. The rearrangement uses TRBV7-9 and TRBJ2-2; the match to TRBD2 covers 12 bases. This CDR3 has 15 residues. Trimming removed 4 bases from V and 9 bases from J; junction bases left unmatched: 6. Germline lookup yields CDR1 SEHNR and CDR2 FQNEAQ (reference sequence). Full variable domain (missing parts from reference TRBV7-9 and TRBJ2-2): DTGVSQNPRHKITKRGQNVTFRCDPISEHNRLYWYRQTLGQGPEFLTYFQNEAQLEKSRLLSDRFSAERPKGSFSTLEIQRTEQGDSAMYLCASSSTSGRVRELFFGEGSRLTVL.

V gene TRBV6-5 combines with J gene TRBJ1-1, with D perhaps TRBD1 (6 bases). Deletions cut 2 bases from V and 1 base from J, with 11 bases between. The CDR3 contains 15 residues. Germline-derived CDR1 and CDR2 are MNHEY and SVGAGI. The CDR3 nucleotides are TGTGCCAGCAGTTACGGCGCAGGGGCGAACACTGAAGCTTTCTTT. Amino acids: CASSYGAGANTEAFF.

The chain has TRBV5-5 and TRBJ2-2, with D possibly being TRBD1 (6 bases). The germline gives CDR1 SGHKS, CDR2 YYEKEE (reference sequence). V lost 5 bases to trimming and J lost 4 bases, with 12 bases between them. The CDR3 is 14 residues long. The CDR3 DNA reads TGTGCCAGCAGATCAACAGGGACCACCGGGGAGCTGTTTTTT. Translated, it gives CASRSTGTTGELFF.